A selection of T cell receptor beta chains follows, all from one sample in a study of T-cell memory formation after mild COVID-19. TCRdb recomputed calls from the 5' RACE reads with MiXCR, one row per CDR3 protein. The top ten clones hold roughly 22% of a sample with 310,000 or so distinct CDR3 sequences, about a sixth of them seen once. Sequenced: PBMCs or a T cell subset sorted from them (not recorded which). The origin of the receptors is a man between 18 and 29 years old who had mild COVID-19 (a few samples of this study predate the infection). Cell type and time point are not known. Both conserved end residues are part of each CDR3. The order of the fields is CDR3 length, D gene, J gene, V gene, clone size, CDR3 protein, CDR3 DNA. D genes are given only for firm matches. Expanded clones get a size class; other rows say once, few or many, or leave the size out.

>15|NA|TRBJ1-1|TRBV12-3/TRBV12-4|NA
CASNIWRDMNTEAFF
TGTGCCAGCAACATCTGGAGGGACATGAACACTGAAGCTTTCTTT
>16|NA|TRBJ2-4|TRBV11-2|NA
CASSLDFWGAGNIQYF
TGTGCCAGCAGCTTAGATTTCTGGGGCGCGGGGAACATTCAGTACTTC
>15|NA|TRBJ2-2|TRBV6-5|many
CASSSLRRNTGELFF
TGTGCCAGCAGTAGTCTTCGCAGGAACACCGGGGAGCTGTTTTTT
>12|NA|TRBJ2-3|TRBV13|NA
CASSSWGGPQYF
TGTGCCAGCAGCTCCTGGGGGGGCCCGCAGTATTTT
>16|NA|TRBJ1-4|TRBV27|few
CASSLSPAQINEKLFF
TGTGCCAGCAGTTTATCACCAGCACAGATTAATGAAAAACTGTTTTTT
>14|NA|TRBJ1-1|TRBV6-5|NA
CASSYANSGTEAFF
TGTGCCAGCAGTTACGCAAACTCGGGCACTGAAGCTTTCTTT
>16|TRBD2|TRBJ2-2|TRBV7-8|few
CASSLLAGGTTGELFF
TGTGCCAGCAGTTTATTGGCGGGGGGGACCACCGGGGAGCTGTTTTTT
>16|NA|TRBJ1-2|TRBV2|many
CASSDIGLRANYGYTF
TGTGCCAGCAGTGATATCGGCCTACGGGCTAACTATGGCTACACCTTC
>14|NA|TRBJ1-1|TRBV6-5|many
CASSYVLGLRKAFF
TGTGCCAGCAGTTACGTACTTGGCCTGCGCAAAGCTTTCTTT
>16|NA|TRBJ1-1|TRBV20-1|few
CSAEDPRGVGNTEAFF
TGCAGTGCTGAAGACCCGAGGGGCGTGGGGAACACTGAAGCTTTCTTT
>13|NA|TRBJ1-5|TRBV27|few
CASSPPGGQPQHF
TGTGCCAGCAGTCCCCCAGGAGGACAGCCCCAGCATTTT
>15|NA|TRBJ2-5|TRBV7-2|NA
CASSPPRTAQETQYF
TGTGCCAGCAGTCCCCCGAGGACAGCTCAAGAGACCCAGTACTTC
>13|NA|TRBJ2-7|TRBV21-1|NA
CASSTGLTYEQYF
TGTGCCAGCAGCACGGGGCTTACCTACGAGCAGTACTTC
>11|NA|TRBJ2-1|TRBV12-3/TRBV12-4|many
CASSLSGEQFF
TGTGCCAGCAGTTTATCGGGGGAGCAGTTCTTC
>15|TRBD1|TRBJ2-5|TRBV6-5|few
CASSYRDRGKETQYF
TGTGCCAGCAGTTACAGGGACAGGGGAAAAGAGACCCAGTACTTC
>13|TRBD1|TRBJ2-1|TRBV2|few
CASSPQGVGEQFF
TGTGCCAGCAGTCCTCAGGGGGTCGGGGAGCAGTTCTTC
>14|NA|TRBJ1-4|TRBV5-5|few
CASSLDSGGEKLFF
TGTGCCAGCAGCCTAGACAGCGGCGGGGAAAAACTGTTTTTT
>15|NA|TRBJ1-2|TRBV6-2/TRBV6-3|many
CASSPRGSATYGYTF
TGTGCCAGCAGCCCTCGGGGCTCTGCTACCTATGGCTACACCTTC